A single sample is the source of the 3 T cell receptor beta chains below, sequenced in a study of T cell responses to AZD1222 COVID-19 vaccine. The repertoire was sequenced with immunoSEQ multiplex PCR; TCRdb's copy has only in-frame clones and lacks some. This table holds about 150,000 clones, 80% to 90% found once. The starting material was peripheral blood, obtained on day 0 of AZD1222 vaccination. These receptors came from an adult in good health.

The chain joins TRBV3-1 (or the pseudogene TRBV3-2) to TRBJ2-3; 15 bases align to TRBD2. The germline CDR1 and CDR2 sequences are LGHDT and YNNKEL (reference sequence). The CDR3 loop spans 15 amino acids. The V gene end was trimmed by 5 bases and the J gene end by 6 bases; junction bases not matched to a gene: 3. The CDR3 sequence: CASSGGTSGGDTQYF. The DNA of the CDR3 is TGTGCCAGCAGCGGAGGGACTAGCGGGGGGGATACGCAGTATTTT.

This sequence joins TRBV4-2 and TRBJ1-2; D call uncertain. The length of the CDR3 is 13 residues. Germline-derived CDR1 and CDR2 are LGHNA and YNFKEQ. Trimming stripped 0 bases from V and 4 bases from J, with 6 bases between. The CDR3 spells CASSQDATYGYTF. In nucleotides, the CDR3 is TGTGCCAGCAGCCAAGATGCAACCTATGGCTACACCTTC.

The chain is built from TRBV20-1 and TRBJ1-6; 8 nucleotides line up with TRBD1. The CDR3 is made up of 16 amino acids. The junction had 14 bases not matched to a gene; V was cut back by 3 bases and J by 10 bases. Germline V lookup: CDR1 DFQATT, CDR2 SNEGSKA (reference sequence). The chain's CDR3 is CSASLLQGATRSPLHF. The CDR3 coding sequence is TGCAGTGCTAGTTTACTGCAGGGGGCAACGCGGTCACCCCTCCACTTT.